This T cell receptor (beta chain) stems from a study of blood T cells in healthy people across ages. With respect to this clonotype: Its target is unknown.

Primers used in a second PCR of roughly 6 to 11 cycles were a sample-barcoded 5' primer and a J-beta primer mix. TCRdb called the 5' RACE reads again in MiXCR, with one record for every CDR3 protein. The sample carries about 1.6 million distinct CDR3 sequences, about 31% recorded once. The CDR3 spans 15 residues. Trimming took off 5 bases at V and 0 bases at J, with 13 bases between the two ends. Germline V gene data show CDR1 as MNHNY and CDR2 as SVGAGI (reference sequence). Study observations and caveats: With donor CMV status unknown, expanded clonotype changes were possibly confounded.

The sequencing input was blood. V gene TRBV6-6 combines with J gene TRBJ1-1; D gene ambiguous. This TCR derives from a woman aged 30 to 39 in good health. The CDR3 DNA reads TGTGCCAGCAGTAAATTAGCCGGTATGAACACTGAAGCTTTCTTT. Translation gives CASSKLAGMNTEAFF.